This TCR beta chain was recovered during a study of neoadjuvant anti-PD-1 for oral cavity cancer. V was clipped by 6 bases and J by 4 bases; unmatched bases: 7. The CDR3 runs 15 residues. CDR1 and CDR2 from the germline V gene are MNHEY and SVGAGI. Cohort: HPV-negative, locally advanced oral cavity squamous cell carcinoma patients. Blood cells were analyzed directly, without culture or expansion. With respect to this clone: What it binds is unknown.

Regarding the study as a whole: Pretreatment Treg/Th17 ratio correlated inversely with post-treatment tumor clonality.

Only in-frame clones appear in the TCRdb table, and some are missing; sequencing was by immunoSEQ multiplex PCR. The sample records fewer than 90,000 clones, roughly 80% being singletons. The starting material was PBMCs, obtained before nivolumab (anti-PD-1) treatment. The TCR sequence derives from a person aged 40 to 85 with oral cavity squamous cell carcinoma. The chain has TRBV6-5 and TRBJ2-1; 9 bases match TRBD2. The CDR3 here is CASRPTSGHYNEQFF. CDR3 nucleotide sequence: TGTGCCAGCAGGCCGACTAGCGGACATTACAATGAGCAGTTCTTC.